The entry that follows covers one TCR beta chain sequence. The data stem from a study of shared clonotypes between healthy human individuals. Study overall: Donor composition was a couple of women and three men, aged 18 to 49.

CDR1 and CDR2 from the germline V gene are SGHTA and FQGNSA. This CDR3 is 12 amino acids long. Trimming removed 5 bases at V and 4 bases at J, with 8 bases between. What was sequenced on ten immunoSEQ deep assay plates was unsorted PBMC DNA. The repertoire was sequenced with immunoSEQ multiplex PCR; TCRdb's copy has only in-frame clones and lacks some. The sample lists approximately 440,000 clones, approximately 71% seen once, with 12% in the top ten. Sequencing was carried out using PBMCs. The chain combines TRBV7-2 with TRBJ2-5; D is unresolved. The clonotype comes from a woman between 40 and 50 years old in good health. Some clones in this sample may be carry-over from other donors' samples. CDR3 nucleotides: TGTGCCAGCAGCAGACCGGGAGAGACCCAGTACTTC. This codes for CASSRPGETQYF. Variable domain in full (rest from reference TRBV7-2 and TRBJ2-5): GAGVSQSPSNKVTEKGKDVELRCDPISGHTALYWYRQSLGQGLEFLIYFQGNSAPDKSGLPSDRFSAERTGGSVSTLTIQRTQQEDSAVYLCASSRPGETQYFGPGTRLLVL.